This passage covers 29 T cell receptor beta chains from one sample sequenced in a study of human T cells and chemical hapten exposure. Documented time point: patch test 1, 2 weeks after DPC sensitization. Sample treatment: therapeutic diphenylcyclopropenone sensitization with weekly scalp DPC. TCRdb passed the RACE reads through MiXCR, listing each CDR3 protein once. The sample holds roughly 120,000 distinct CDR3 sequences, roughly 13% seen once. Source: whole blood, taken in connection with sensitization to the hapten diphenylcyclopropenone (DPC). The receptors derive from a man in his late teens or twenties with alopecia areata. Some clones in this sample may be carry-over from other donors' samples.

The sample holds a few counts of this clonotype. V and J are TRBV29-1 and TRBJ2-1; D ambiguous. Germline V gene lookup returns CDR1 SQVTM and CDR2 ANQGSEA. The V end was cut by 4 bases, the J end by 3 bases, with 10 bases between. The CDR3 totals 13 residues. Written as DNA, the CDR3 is TGCAGCGTTGTCCAGGAGCTCTACAATGAGCAGTTCTTC. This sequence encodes CSVVQELYNEQFF.

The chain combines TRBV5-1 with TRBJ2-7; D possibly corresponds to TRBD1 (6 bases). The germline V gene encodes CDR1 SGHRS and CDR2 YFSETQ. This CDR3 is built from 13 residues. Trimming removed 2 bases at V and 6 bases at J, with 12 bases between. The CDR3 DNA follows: TGCGCCAGCAGCTTATACAGGGAATCCGAGCAGTACTTC. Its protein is CASSLYRESEQYF.

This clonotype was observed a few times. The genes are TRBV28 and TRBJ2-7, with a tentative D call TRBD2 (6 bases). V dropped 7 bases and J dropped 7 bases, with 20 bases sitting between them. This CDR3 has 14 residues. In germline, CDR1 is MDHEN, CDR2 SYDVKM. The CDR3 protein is CASTSFLVRGEQYF. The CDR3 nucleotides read TGTGCCAGCACATCCTTTTTGGTACGGGGGGAGCAGTACTTC.

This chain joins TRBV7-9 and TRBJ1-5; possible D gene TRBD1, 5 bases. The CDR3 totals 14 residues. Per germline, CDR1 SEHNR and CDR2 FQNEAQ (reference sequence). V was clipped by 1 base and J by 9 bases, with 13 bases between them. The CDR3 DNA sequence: TGTGCCAGCAGCTTAGGGGCAGGGCTCATGCCCCAGCATTTT. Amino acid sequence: CASSLGAGLMPQHF.

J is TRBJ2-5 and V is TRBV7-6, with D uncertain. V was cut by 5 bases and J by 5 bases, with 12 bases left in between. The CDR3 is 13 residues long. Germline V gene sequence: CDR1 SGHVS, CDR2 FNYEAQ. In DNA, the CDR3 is TGTGCCAGCAGCCCCGACCCCCGGGAGACCCAGTACTTC. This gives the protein CASSPDPRETQYF.

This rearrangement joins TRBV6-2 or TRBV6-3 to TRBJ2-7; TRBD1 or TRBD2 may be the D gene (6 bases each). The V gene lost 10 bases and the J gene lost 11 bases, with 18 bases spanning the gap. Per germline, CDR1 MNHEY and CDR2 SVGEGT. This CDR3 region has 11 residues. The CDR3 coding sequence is TGTGCCACCGTTCGGGGGCCCCGGAAGTACTTC. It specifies CATVRGPRKYF.

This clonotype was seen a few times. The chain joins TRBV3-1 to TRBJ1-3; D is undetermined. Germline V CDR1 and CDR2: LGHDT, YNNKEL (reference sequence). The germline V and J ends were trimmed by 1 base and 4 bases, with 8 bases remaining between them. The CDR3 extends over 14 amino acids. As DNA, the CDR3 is TGTGCCAGCAGCCAAGGGGAATTCGGAAACACCATATATTTT. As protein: CASSQGEFGNTIYF.

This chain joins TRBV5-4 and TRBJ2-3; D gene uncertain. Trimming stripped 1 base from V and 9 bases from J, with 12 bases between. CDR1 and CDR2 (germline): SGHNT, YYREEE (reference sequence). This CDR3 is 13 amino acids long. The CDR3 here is CASSLSLKPTQYF. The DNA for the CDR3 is TGTGCCAGCAGCTTGTCCCTGAAGCCCACGCAGTATTTT.

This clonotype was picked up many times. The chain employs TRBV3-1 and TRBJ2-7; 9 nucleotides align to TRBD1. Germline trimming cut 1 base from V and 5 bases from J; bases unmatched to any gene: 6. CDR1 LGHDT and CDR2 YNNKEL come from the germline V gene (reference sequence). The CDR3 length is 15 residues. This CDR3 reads CASSQGTGETHEQYF. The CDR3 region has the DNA TGTGCCAGCAGCCAAGGGACAGGGGAAACCCACGAGCAGTACTTC.

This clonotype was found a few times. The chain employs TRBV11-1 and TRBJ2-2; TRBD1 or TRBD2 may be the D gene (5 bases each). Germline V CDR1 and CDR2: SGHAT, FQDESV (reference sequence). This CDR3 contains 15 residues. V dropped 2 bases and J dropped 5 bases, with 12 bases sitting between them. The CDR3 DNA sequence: TGTGCCAGCAGCTTATGGGACCTGGGGACCGGGGAGCTGTTTTTT. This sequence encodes CASSLWDLGTGELFF.

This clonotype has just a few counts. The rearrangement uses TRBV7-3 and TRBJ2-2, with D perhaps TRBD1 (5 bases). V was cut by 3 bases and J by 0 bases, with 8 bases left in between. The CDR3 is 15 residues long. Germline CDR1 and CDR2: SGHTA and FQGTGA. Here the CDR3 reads CASSLGRANTGELFF. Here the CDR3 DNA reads TGTGCCAGCAGCTTGGGCAGGGCGAACACCGGGGAGCTGTTTTTT.

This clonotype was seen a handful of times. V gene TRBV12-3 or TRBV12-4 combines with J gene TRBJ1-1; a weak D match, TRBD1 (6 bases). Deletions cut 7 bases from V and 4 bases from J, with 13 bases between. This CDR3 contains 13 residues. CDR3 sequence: CASISGAGTEAFF. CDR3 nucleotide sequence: TGTGCCAGCATATCGGGGGCGGGCACTGAAGCTTTCTTT.

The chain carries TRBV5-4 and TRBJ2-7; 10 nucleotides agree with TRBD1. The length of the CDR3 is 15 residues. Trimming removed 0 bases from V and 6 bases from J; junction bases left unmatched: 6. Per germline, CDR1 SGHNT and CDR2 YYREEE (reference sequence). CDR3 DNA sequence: TGTGCCAGCAGCTTGGCTGGGACAGGGGTGCGCGAGCAGTACTTC. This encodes CASSLAGTGVREQYF.

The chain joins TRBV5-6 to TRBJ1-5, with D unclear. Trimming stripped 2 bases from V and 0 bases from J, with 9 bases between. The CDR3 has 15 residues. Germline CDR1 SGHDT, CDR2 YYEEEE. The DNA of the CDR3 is TGTGCCAGCAGCTTATTTCGCGATAGCAATCAGCCCCAGCATTTT. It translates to CASSLFRDSNQPQHF.

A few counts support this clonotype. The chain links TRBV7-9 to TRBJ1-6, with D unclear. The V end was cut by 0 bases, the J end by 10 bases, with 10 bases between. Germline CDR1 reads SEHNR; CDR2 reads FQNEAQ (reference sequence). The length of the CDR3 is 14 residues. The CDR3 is CASSLAFGGSPLHF. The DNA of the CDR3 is TGTGCCAGCAGCTTAGCCTTCGGAGGGTCACCCCTCCACTTT.

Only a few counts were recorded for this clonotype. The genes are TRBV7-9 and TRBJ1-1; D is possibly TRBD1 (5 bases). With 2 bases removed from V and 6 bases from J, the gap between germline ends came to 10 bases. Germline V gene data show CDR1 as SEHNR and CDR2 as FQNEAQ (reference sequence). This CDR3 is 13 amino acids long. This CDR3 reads CASSLRGFPEAFF. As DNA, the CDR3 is TGTGCCAGCAGCTTAAGGGGTTTCCCTGAAGCTTTCTTT.

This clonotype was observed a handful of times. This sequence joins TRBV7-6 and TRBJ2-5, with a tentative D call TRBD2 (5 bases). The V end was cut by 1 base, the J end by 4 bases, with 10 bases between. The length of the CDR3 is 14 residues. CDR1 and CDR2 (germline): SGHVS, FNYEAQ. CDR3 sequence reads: CASSLEAGGETQYF. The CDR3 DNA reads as TGTGCCAGCAGCTTAGAGGCAGGAGGAGAGACCCAGTACTTC.

The CDR3 here is CASGSWKHHSSYEQYF. The CDR3 DNA reads TGTGCTAGTGGTTCCTGGAAACATCACTCTTCCTACGAGCAGTACTTC. The chain joins TRBV12-5 to TRBJ2-7; no clear D gene. The germline CDR1 and CDR2 sequences are LGHNT and FRNRAP. Trimming took 4 bases from V and 1 from J, leaving 17 bases between them. This CDR3 is built from 16 residues. The full variable domain, completed using reference TRBV12-5 and TRBJ2-7, is DARVTQTPRHKVTEMGQEVTMRCQPILGHNTVFWYRQTMMQGLELLAYFRNRAPLDDSGMPKDRFSAEMPDATLATLKIQPSEPRDSAVYFCASGSWKHHSSYEQYFGPGTRLTVT.

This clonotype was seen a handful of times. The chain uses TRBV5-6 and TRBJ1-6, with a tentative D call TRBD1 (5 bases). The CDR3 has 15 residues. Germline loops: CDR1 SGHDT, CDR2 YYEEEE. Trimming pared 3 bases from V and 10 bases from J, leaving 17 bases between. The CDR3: CASSSIGQGESPLHF. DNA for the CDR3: TGTGCCAGCAGCTCAATCGGACAAGGTGAATCACCCCTCCACTTT.

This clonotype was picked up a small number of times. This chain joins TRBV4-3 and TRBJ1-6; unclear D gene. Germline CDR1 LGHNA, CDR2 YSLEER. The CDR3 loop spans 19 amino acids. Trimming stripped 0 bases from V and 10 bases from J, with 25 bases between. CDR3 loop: CASSQDPAGRVVQESPLHF. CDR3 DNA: TGCGCCAGCAGCCAAGATCCTGCTGGGAGGGTGGTACAAGAATCACCCCTCCACTTT.

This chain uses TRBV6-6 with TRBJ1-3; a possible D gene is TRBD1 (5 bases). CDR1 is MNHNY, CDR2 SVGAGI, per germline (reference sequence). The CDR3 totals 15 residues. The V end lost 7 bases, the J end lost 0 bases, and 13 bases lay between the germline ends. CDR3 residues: CASTTAGSSGNTIYF. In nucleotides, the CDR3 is TGTGCCAGCACCACGGCAGGGTCCTCTGGAAACACCATATATTTT.

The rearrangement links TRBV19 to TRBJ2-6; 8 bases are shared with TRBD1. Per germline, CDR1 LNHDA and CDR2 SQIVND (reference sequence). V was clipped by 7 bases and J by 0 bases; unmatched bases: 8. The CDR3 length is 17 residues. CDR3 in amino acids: CASTQGESHSGANVLTF. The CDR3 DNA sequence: TGTGCCAGTACACAGGGGGAATCCCACTCTGGGGCCAACGTCCTGACTTTC.

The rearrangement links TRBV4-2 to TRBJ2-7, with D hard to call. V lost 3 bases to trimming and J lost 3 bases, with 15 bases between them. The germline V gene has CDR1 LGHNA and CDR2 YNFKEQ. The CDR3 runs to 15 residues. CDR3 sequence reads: CASSQSYPPLYEQYF. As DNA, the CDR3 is TGTGCCAGCAGCCAGAGCTACCCTCCACTCTACGAGCAGTACTTC.

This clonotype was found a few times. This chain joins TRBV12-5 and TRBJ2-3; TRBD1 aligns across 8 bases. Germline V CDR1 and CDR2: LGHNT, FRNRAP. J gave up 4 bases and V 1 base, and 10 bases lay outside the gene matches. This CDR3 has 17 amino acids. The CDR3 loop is CASGLGGPTGDPDTQYF. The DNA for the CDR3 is TGTGCTAGTGGTTTGGGGGGACCGACAGGGGACCCAGATACGCAGTATTTT. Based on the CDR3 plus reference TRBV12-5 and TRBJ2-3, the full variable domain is DARVTQTPRHKVTEMGQEVTMRCQPILGHNTVFWYRQTMMQGLELLAYFRNRAPLDDSGMPKDRFSAEMPDATLATLKIQPSEPRDSAVYFCASGLGGPTGDPDTQYFGPGTRLTVL.

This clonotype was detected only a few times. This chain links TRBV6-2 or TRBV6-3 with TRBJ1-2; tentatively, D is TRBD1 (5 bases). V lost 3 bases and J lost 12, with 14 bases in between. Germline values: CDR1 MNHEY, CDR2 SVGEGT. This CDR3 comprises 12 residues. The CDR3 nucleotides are TGTGCCAGCAGTTATCAGAGGGGCTCGGACACCTTC. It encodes CASSYQRGSDTF.

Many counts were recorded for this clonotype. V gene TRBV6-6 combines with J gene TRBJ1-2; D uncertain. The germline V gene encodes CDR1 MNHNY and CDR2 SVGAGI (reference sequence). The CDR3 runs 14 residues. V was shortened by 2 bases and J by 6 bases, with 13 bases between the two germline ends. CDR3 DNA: TGTGCCAGCAGTTACCCCCCCGGGAACAATGGCTACACCTTC. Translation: CASSYPPGNNGYTF.

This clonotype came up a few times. The CDR3 spells CASSWTLGDGYTF. CDR3 bases: TGTGCCAGCAGCTGGACTCTGGGGGATGGCTACACCTTC. This chain connects TRBV5-5 to TRBJ1-2, with D possibly matching TRBD1 (5 bases). CDR3 length equals 13 residues. Trimming shortened V by 3 bases and J by 6 bases, and 12 bases separated the two germline ends. Germline V gene sequence: CDR1 SGHKS, CDR2 YYEKEE (reference sequence).

The CDR3: CASSPGTTYEQYV. CDR3 coding DNA: TGTGCCAGCAGCCCGGGGACAACCTACGAGCAGTACGTC. The chain carries TRBV11-2 and TRBJ2-7; a weak D match, TRBD1 (6 bases). This CDR3 has 13 residues. The V end lost 5 bases, the J end lost 2 bases, and 10 bases lay between the germline ends. The germline V gene has CDR1 SGHAT and CDR2 FQNNGV.

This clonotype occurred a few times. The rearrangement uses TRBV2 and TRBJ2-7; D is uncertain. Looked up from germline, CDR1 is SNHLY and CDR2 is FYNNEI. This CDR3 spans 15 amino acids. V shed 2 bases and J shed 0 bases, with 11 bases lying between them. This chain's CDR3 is CASSERFWSSYEQYF. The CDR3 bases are TGTGCCAGCAGTGAACGGTTTTGGAGCTCCTACGAGCAGTACTTC.